The entry below gives a single T cell receptor beta chain sequence along with its context. This entry belongs to a study of PD-1 blockade in mismatch repair-deficient tumors. TCR sequencing covered a few patients who responded to pembrolizumab. From germline, CDR1 is SGHTA and CDR2 FQGTGA. The CDR3 is 13 residues long. Trimming took 5 bases from V and 7 from J; bases not matched to a gene: 4. TCRdb's copy holds only in-frame clones and misses some; the assay was immunoSEQ multiplex PCR. The table includes roughly 110,000 clones, about 74% detected once. Sequenced material: peripheral blood, taken around 60 weeks after starting pembrolizumab. The rearrangement links TRBV7-3 to TRBJ1-4; 7 bases agree with TRBD1. This sequence was found in an adult with mismatch repair-deficient cancer. CDR3 residues: CASSRGRGEKLFF. CDR3 bases: TGTGCCAGCAGCAGGGGGCGGGGTGAAAAACTGTTTTTT.